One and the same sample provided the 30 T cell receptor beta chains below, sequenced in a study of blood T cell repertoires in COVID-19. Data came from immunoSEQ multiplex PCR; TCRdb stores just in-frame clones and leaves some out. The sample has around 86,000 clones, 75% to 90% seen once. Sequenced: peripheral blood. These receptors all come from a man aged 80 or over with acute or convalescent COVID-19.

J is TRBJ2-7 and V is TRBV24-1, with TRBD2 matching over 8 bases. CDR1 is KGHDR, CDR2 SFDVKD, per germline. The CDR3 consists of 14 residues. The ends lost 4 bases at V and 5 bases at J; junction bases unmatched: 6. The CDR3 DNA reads TGTGCCACCAGTGACGGGAGGGTTAATGACGAGCAGTACTTC. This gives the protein CATSDGRVNDEQYF.

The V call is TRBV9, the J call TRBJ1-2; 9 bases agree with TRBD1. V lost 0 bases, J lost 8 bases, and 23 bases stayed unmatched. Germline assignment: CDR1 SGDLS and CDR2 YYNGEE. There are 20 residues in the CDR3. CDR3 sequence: CASSVAYPTGGKVKYKGYTF. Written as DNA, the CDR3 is TGTGCCAGCAGCGTAGCTTACCCGACAGGGGGTAAAGTTAAGTATAAGGGCTACACCTTC.

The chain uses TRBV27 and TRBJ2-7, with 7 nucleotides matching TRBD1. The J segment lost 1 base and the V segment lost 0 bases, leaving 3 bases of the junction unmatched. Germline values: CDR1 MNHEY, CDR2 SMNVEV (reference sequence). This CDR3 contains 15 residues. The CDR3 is CASSLSVGQSYEQYF. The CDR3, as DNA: TGTGCCAGCAGTTTATCCGTGGGACAGTCCTACGAGCAGTACTTC.

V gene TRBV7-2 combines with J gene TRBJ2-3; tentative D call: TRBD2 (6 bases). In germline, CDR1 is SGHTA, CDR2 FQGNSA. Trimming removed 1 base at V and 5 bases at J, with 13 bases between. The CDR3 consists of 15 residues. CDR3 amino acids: CASSLDRGFRDTQYF. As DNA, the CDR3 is TGTGCCAGCAGCTTAGATCGGGGGTTTAGAGATACGCAGTATTTT.

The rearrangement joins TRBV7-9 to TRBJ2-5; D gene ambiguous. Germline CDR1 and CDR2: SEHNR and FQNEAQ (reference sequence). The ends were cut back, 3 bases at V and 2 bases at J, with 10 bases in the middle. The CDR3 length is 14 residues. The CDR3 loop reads CASSFGQFQETQYF. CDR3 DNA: TGTGCCAGCAGCTTTGGGCAGTTTCAAGAGACCCAGTACTTC.

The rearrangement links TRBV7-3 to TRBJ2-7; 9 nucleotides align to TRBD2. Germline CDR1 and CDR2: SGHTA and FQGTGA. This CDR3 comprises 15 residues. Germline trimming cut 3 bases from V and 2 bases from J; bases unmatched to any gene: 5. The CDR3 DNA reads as TGTGCCAGCAGCTTTTCTAGCGGGAAGCCCTACGAGCAGTACTTC. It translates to CASSFSSGKPYEQYF.

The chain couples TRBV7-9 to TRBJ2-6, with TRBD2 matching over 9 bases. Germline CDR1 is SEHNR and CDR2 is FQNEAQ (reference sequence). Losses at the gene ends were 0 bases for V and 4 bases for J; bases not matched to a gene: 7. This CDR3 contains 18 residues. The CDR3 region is CASSLAAGGRNGANVLTF. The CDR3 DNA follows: TGTGCCAGCAGCTTAGCAGCGGGGGGACGGAACGGGGCCAACGTCCTGACTTTC. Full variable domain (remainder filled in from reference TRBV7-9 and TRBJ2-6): DTGVSQNPRHKITKRGQNVTFRCDPISEHNRLYWYRQTLGQGPEFLTYFQNEAQLEKSRLLSDRFSAERPKGSFSTLEIQRTEQGDSAMYLCASSLAAGGRNGANVLTFGAGSRLTVL.

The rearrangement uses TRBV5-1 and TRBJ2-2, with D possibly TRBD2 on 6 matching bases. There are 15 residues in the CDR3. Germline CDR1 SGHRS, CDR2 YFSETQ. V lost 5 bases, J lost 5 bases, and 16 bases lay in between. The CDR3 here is CASRTAVGRTGELFF. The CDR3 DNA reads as TGCGCCAGCAGGACGGCCGTAGGGAGGACCGGGGAGCTGTTTTTT. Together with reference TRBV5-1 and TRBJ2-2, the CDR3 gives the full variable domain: KAGVTQTPRYLIKTRGQQVTLSCSPISGHRSVSWYQQTPGQGLQFLFEYFSETQRNKGNFPGRFSGRQFSNSRSEMNVSTLELGDSALYLCASRTAVGRTGELFFGEGSRLTVL.

CDR3 residues: CASSYSSQATLRNTIYF. DNA for the CDR3: TGTGCCAGCAGTTACTCGAGCCAGGCCACTCTGAGAAACACCATATATTTT. The V call is TRBV6-2 or TRBV6-3, the J call TRBJ1-3; D remains ambiguous. Germline V gene lookup returns CDR1 MNHEY and CDR2 SVGEGT. Trimming removed 0 bases at V and 5 bases at J, with 17 bases between. CDR3 length: 17 residues.

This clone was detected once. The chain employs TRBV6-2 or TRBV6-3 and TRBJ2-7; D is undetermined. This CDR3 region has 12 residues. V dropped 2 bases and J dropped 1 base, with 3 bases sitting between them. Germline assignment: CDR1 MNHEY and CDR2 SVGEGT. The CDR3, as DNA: TGTGCCAGCAGTTACGTATCCTACGAGCAGTACTTC. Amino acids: CASSYVSYEQYF.

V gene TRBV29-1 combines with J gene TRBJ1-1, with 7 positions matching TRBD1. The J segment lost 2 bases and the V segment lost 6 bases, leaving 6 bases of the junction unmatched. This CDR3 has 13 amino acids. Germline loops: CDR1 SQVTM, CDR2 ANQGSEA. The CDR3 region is CSVRQGPNTEAFF. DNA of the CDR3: TGCAGCGTGCGACAGGGACCAAACACTGAAGCTTTCTTT.

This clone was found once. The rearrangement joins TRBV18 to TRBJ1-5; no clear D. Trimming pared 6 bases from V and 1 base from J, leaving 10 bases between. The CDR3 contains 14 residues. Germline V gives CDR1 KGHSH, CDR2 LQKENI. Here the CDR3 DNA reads TGTGCCAGCTCCCTCAGCGACAGCAATCAGCCCCAGCATTTT. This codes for CASSLSDSNQPQHF.

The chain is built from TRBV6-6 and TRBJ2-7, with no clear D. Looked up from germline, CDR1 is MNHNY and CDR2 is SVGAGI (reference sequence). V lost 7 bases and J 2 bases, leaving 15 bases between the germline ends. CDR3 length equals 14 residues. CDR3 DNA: TGTGCCAGCACCCCGAAGGCGGTCACCTACGAGCAGTACTTC. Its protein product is CASTPKAVTYEQYF.

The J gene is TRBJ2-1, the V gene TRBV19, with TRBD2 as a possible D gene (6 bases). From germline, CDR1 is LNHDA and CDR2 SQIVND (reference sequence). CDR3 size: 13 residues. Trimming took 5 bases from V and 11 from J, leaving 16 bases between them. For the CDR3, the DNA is TGTGCCAGTAGTGCCCCTGGGGGGTCGAAGCAGTTCTTC. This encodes CASSAPGGSKQFF.

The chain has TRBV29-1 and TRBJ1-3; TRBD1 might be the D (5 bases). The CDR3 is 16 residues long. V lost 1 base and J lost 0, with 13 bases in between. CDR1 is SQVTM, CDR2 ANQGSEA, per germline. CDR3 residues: CSVEAPRGFSGNTIYF. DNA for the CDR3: TGCAGCGTTGAAGCCCCACGGGGGTTCTCTGGAAACACCATATATTTT.

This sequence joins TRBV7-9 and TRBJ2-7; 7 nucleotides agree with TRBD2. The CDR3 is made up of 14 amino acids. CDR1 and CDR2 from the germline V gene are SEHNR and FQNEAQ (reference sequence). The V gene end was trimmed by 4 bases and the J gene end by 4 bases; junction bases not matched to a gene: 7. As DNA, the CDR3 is TGTGCCAGCAGCTCCCCCCTAGCGGCGTACGAGCAGTACTTC. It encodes CASSSPLAAYEQYF.

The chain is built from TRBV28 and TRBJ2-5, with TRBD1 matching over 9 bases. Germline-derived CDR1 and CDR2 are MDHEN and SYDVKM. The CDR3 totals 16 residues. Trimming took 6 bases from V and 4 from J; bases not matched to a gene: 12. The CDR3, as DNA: TGTGCCAGCAGCACCCCCAGGGGGACAGGGCGAGAGACCCAGTACTTC. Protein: CASSTPRGTGRETQYF.

In nucleotides, the CDR3 is TGTGCCACCAGCCCCGGACAGGGGAGCACAGATACGCAGTATTTT. It codes for CATSPGQGSTDTQYF. The genes are TRBV24-1 and TRBJ2-3, with 9 nucleotides matching TRBD1. Trimming took 7 bases from V and 0 from J; bases not matched to a gene: 4. CDR3 size: 15 residues. In germline, CDR1 is KGHDR, CDR2 SFDVKD.

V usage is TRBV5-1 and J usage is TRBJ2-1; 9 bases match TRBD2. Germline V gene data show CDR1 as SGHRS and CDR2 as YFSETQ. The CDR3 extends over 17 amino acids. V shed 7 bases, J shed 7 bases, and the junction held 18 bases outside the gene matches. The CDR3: CASGGRTSAPFRNEQFF. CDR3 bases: TGCGCCAGCGGGGGACGGACTAGCGCACCTTTTCGAAATGAGCAGTTCTTC.

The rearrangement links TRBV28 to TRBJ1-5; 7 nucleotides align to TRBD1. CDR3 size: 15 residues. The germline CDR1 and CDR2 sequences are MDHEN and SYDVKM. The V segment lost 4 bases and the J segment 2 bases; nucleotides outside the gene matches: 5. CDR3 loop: CASSSRGRGNQPQHF. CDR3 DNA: TGTGCCAGCAGTTCCAGGGGGAGAGGCAATCAGCCCCAGCATTTT.

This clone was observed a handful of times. CDR3 nucleotides: TGTGCCAGCTCACTTTTAACTGCGGGGGCCCAGCAACGAGAGACCCAGTACTTC. Amino acids: CASSLLTAGAQQRETQYF. The rearrangement links TRBV18 to TRBJ2-5; D might be TRBD2 (7 bases). Germline lookup yields CDR1 KGHSH and CDR2 LQKENI. The CDR3 extends over 18 amino acids. Trimming took 4 bases from V and 4 from J, leaving 25 bases between them.

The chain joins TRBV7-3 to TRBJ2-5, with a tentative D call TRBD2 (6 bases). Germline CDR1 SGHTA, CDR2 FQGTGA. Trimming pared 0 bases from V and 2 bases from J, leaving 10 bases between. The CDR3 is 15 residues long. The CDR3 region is CASSLTLTSQETQYF. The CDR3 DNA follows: TGTGCCAGCAGCTTAACGTTGACTAGTCAAGAGACCCAGTACTTC.

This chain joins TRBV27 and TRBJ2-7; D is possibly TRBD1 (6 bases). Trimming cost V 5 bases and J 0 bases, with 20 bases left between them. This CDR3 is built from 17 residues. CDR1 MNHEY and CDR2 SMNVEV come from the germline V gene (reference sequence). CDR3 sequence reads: CASSPRYRATSSYEQYF. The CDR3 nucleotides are TGTGCCAGCAGTCCCCGCTACAGGGCAACAAGCTCCTACGAGCAGTACTTC.

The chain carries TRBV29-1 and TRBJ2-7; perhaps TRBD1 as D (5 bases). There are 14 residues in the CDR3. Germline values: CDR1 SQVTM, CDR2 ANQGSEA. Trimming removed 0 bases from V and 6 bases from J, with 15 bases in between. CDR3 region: CSVEDLGLVGEQYF. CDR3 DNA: TGCAGCGTTGAAGATCTGGGGCTAGTTGGCGAGCAGTACTTC.

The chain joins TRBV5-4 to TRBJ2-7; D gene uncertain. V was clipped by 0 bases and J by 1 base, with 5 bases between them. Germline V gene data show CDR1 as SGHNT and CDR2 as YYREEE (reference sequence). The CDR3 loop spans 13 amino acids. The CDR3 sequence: CASSLDLSYEQYF. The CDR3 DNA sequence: TGTGCCAGCAGCTTGGATCTATCCTACGAGCAGTACTTC.

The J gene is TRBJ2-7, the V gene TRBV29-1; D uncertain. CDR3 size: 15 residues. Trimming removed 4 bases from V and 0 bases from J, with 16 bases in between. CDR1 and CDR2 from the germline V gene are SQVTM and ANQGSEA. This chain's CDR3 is CSVALNTWSSYEQYF. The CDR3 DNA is TGCAGCGTTGCTTTAAATACCTGGAGCTCCTACGAGCAGTACTTC.

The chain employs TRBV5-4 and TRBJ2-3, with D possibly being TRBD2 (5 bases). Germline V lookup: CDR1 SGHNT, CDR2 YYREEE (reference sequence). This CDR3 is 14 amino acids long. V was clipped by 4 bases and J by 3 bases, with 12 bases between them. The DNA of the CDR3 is TGTGCCAGCAGCGAACTAGGAGGAACAGATACGCAGTATTTT. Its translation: CASSELGGTDTQYF.

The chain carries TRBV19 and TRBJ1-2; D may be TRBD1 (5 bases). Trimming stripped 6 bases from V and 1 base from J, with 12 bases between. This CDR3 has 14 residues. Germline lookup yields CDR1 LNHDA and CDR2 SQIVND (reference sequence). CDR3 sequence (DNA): TGTGCCAGTAGCCCATTGACAGTTAACTATGGCTACACCTTC. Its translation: CASSPLTVNYGYTF.

The CDR3: CASSVVAGGGLVASSGNTIYF. In DNA, the CDR3 is TGTGCCAGCAGCGTAGTGGCAGGGGGCGGACTAGTGGCCAGCTCTGGAAACACCATATATTTT. V is TRBV9 and J is TRBJ1-3; 8 bases map to TRBD1. There are 21 residues in the CDR3. V was pared by 0 bases and J by 0 bases, with 17 bases of the junction left unmatched. The germline V gene has CDR1 SGDLS and CDR2 YYNGEE.

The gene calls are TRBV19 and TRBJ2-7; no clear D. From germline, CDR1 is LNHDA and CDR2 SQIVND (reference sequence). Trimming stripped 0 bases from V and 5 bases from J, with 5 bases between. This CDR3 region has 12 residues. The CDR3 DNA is TGTGCCAGTAGTATAGATCTCCACGAGCAGTACTTC. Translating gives CASSIDLHEQYF.